Listed here are 11 T cell receptor beta chains from one sample, sequenced in a study of graft-versus-host responses after intestinal transplantation. Graft specimens yielded both intraepithelial and lamina propria lymphocytes. This table comes from immunoSEQ multiplex PCR, and its TCRdb copy is limited to in-frame clones, with some not included. The sample carries about 19,000 clones, about 65% recorded once. Sequencing used ileum tissue, obtained approximately 20 days after intestinal transplant. Receptors were obtained from a human patient who received an intestinal transplant, so some T cells may come from the graft donor.

The chain couples TRBV9 to TRBJ1-1; the match to TRBD1 covers 7 bases. Germline CDR1 SGDLS, CDR2 YYNGEE. CDR3 size: 12 residues. Trimming cost V 4 bases and J 3 bases; bases outside gene matches: 0. The CDR3 nucleotides read TGTGCCAGCAGCCAGGGGGACACTGAAGCTTTCTTT. As protein: CASSQGDTEAFF.

V is TRBV27 and J is TRBJ2-7; D uncertain. Germline V gene lookup returns CDR1 MNHEY and CDR2 SMNVEV (reference sequence). V lost 0 bases and J lost 3, with 6 bases in between. The CDR3 spans 13 residues. CDR3 nucleotide sequence: TGTGCCAGCAGTTTATCTGCCGGCTACGAGCAGTACTTC. This sequence encodes CASSLSAGYEQYF.

The genes are TRBV5-1 and TRBJ2-1, with TRBD2 matching over 7 bases. The germline V gene encodes CDR1 SGHRS and CDR2 YFSETQ. This CDR3 is 17 amino acids long. V shed 3 bases and J 5 bases; nucleotides not matched to a gene: 14. As DNA, the CDR3 is TGCGCCAGCAGCTGGGGTTGGGGGAAACTAGCGAACAATGAGCAGTTCTTC. Its translation: CASSWGWGKLANNEQFF.

This chain uses TRBV5-4 with TRBJ1-2; D may be TRBD1 (6 bases). Germline V gene sequence: CDR1 SGHNT, CDR2 YYREEE (reference sequence). V dropped 4 bases and J dropped 2 bases, with 12 bases sitting between them. This CDR3 has 14 residues. The CDR3 nucleotides are TGTGCCAGCAGCGCCTGGACAGTCAACTATGGCTACACCTTC. Its protein is CASSAWTVNYGYTF.

This clone was seen more than once but under ten times. The chain recombines TRBV18 with TRBJ2-5; the match to TRBD2 covers 12 bases. CDR1 is KGHSH, CDR2 LQKENI, per germline. The V segment lost 0 bases and the J segment 4 bases; nucleotides outside the gene matches: 0. The CDR3 length is 15 residues. The CDR3 coding sequence is TGTGCCAGCTCACCACCGACTAGCGGGAGAGAGACCCAGTACTTC. It specifies CASSPPTSGRETQYF.

In DNA form, the CDR3 reads TGTGCCTGGAGTGTTAGCTATTCGACGGGGGAAGCTTTCTTT. It encodes CAWSVSYSTGEAFF. The chain combines TRBV30 with TRBJ1-1; D not certain. The CDR3 spans 14 residues. Germline V gene data show CDR1 as GTSNPN and CDR2 as SVGIG (reference sequence). Trimming took 0 bases from V and 8 from J, leaving 16 bases between them.

CDR3 residues: CASTRLVPTGELFF. CDR3 bases: TGTGCCAGCACTCGACTAGTCCCCACCGGGGAGCTGTTTTTT. This chain connects TRBV7-2 to TRBJ2-2; weak D call: TRBD2 (6 bases). V gave up 7 bases and J gave up 4 bases, with 13 bases separating them. Germline-derived CDR1 and CDR2 are SGHTA and FQGNSA. There are 14 residues in the CDR3.

The chain combines TRBV19 with TRBJ1-1; 9 bases match TRBD1. Germline loops: CDR1 LNHDA, CDR2 SQIVND (reference sequence). V lost 2 bases, J lost 5 bases, and 6 bases stayed unmatched. CDR3 length: 15 residues. CDR3 DNA: TGTGCCAGTAGTATAACAGGGGGCGCGATGACTGAAGCTTTCTTT. This encodes CASSITGGAMTEAFF.

V usage is TRBV27 and J usage is TRBJ1-5, with no clear D. The CDR3 is made up of 13 amino acids. The germline gives CDR1 MNHEY, CDR2 SMNVEV (reference sequence). The ends were cut back, 6 bases at V and 7 bases at J, with 13 bases in the middle. The chain's CDR3 is CASSLVSGQPQHF. Here the CDR3 DNA reads TGTGCCAGCAGCCTCGTTTCAGGACAGCCCCAGCATTTT.

The chain combines TRBV27 with TRBJ2-1; the match to TRBD2 covers 10 bases. V gave up 8 bases and J gave up 3 bases; unmatched junction bases: 7. The CDR3 contains 15 residues. Germline CDR1 is MNHEY and CDR2 is SMNVEV (reference sequence). The DNA for the CDR3 is TGTGCCAGCTCTATGGCTAGCGGGGGCTACAATGAGCAGTTCTTC. Translated, it gives CASSMASGGYNEQFF.

Only a few counts were recorded for this clone. This rearrangement joins TRBV9 to TRBJ2-7; tentatively, D is TRBD2 (5 bases). CDR1 is SGDLS and CDR2 is YYNGEE in the germline V gene. The CDR3 length is 14 residues. Trimming cost V 0 bases and J 0 bases, with 7 bases left between them. In DNA form, the CDR3 reads TGTGCCAGCAGCGTAGGTCGGGACTCCTACGAGCAGTACTTC. This codes for CASSVGRDSYEQYF.